The 20 T cell receptor beta chains below were found in one sample sequenced in a study of response to subunit inactivated influenza vaccine. In TCRdb, the RT-PCR reads were re-called with MiXCR into one record per CDR3 protein. The table lists approximately 680,000 distinct CDR3 sequences, about 15% of them singletons. Sequenced material: PBMCs from blood, taken less than 13 days after vaccination. The receptor source for this set is a man aged 45-60 years who received an inactivated influenza vaccine.

The chain couples TRBV7-9 to TRBJ1-2; D is possibly TRBD1 (6 bases). The CDR3 spans 14 residues. CDR1 and CDR2 (germline): SEHNR, FQNEAQ (reference sequence). With 4 bases removed from V and 4 bases from J, the gap between germline ends came to 13 bases. The CDR3 region has the DNA TGTGCCAGCAGCTCACCTGACAGGCCCTATGGCTACACCTTC. It specifies CASSSPDRPYGYTF.

The CDR3 loop reads CACTQEAPFTYEQYF. CDR3 in DNA: TGTGCCTGCACCCAGGAGGCCCCTTTTACCTACGAGCAGTACTTC. The V call is TRBV3-1, the J call TRBJ2-7; TRBD2 might be the D (5 bases). CDR3 size: 15 residues. Germline CDR1 reads LGHDT; CDR2 reads YNNKEL (reference sequence). V lost 11 bases, J lost 2 bases, and 22 bases lay in between.

This chain joins TRBV10-3 and TRBJ2-2; maybe TRBD2 (6 bases). Germline lookup yields CDR1 ENHRY and CDR2 SYGVKD. V lost 5 bases and J lost 3, with 10 bases in between. The CDR3 consists of 14 residues. CDR3 in amino acids: CAISPSGDTGELFF. The DNA for the CDR3 is TGTGCCATCAGTCCCTCGGGGGACACCGGGGAGCTGTTTTTT.

The chain is built from TRBV6-2 or TRBV6-3 and TRBJ1-5, with a weak D call TRBD1 (5 bases). V lost 2 bases, J lost 11 bases, and 13 bases lay in between. The CDR3 spans 13 residues. Germline V gene data show CDR1 as MNHEY and CDR2 as SVGEGT. CDR3 bases: TGTGCCAGCAGTTACCGAACAGGTGGGGCCCAGCATTTT. Translating gives CASSYRTGGAQHF.

This chain links TRBV10-3 with TRBJ2-2; no definite D call. V shed 6 bases and J shed 4 bases, with 21 bases lying between them. The length of the CDR3 is 17 residues. Germline assignment: CDR1 ENHRY and CDR2 SYGVKD. The chain's CDR3 is CAIRETAGPRGTGELFF. The CDR3 nucleotides read TGTGCCATCAGAGAAACTGCCGGGCCACGAGGCACCGGGGAGCTGTTTTTT.

This clonotype was picked up a small number of times. J is TRBJ2-7 and V is TRBV6-1, with a tentative D call TRBD1 (6 bases). The CDR3 consists of 15 residues. V lost 6 bases to trimming and J lost 3 bases, with 18 bases between them. The germline gives CDR1 MNHNS, CDR2 SASEGT. The CDR3 sequence: CASRRMRDILYEQYF. CDR3 coding DNA: TGTGCCAGCAGAAGGATGAGGGACATACTCTACGAGCAGTACTTC.

The rearrangement uses TRBV20-1 and TRBJ2-1; either TRBD1 or TRBD2 may supply D (5 bases each). There are 13 residues in the CDR3. V was trimmed by 4 bases and J by 2 bases, leaving 9 bases between them. Germline CDR1 DFQATT, CDR2 SNEGSKA (reference sequence). CDR3 DNA sequence: TGCAGTGCTAAAAGGGACGCCTACAATGAGCAGTTCTTC. It translates to CSAKRDAYNEQFF.

This clonotype was detected many times. CDR3 bases: TGTGCCAGCAGTTCCCGCACGGAGAGCTCCTACAATGAGCAGTTCTTC. This gives the protein CASSSRTESSYNEQFF. The rearrangement uses TRBV12-3 or TRBV12-4 and TRBJ2-1; D not resolved. V lost 4 bases to trimming and J lost 0 bases, with 13 bases between them. The CDR3 is made up of 16 amino acids.

The table lists this clonotype with a few counts. V usage is TRBV29-1 and J usage is TRBJ2-5, with a weak D call TRBD2 (5 bases). The CDR3 sequence is 16 residues long. The V end lost 4 bases, the J end lost 5 bases, and 23 bases lay between the germline ends. Per the germline V gene, CDR1 is SQVTM and CDR2 is ANQGSEA. The CDR3 DNA sequence: TGCAGCGTTGTATCGGTGCTGTGGGGATCGGGGGAGACCCAGTACTTC. It yields the protein CSVVSVLWGSGETQYF.

The V call is TRBV12-3 or TRBV12-4, the J call TRBJ1-3; possible D gene TRBD1, 5 bases. The CDR3 extends over 18 amino acids. The V end lost 0 bases, the J end lost 0 bases, and 15 bases lay between the germline ends. The CDR3 reads CASSLAGPSRVSGNTIYF. The CDR3 region has the DNA TGTGCCAGCAGTTTAGCGGGGCCAAGCAGGGTCTCTGGAAACACCATATATTTT.

V usage is TRBV4-3 and J usage is TRBJ2-1; a weak D match, TRBD1 (5 bases). CDR1 is LGHNA and CDR2 is YSLEER in the germline V gene. This CDR3 has 16 residues. The V gene lost 1 base and the J gene lost 5 bases, with 15 bases spanning the gap. The CDR3 protein is CASSQAQGVVDNEQFF. In DNA form, the CDR3 reads TGCGCCAGCAGCCAAGCCCAGGGTGTTGTGGACAATGAGCAGTTCTTC.

The rearrangement uses TRBV5-1 and TRBJ2-1; tentatively, D is TRBD2 (7 bases). Germline assignment: CDR1 SGHRS and CDR2 YFSETQ. V was pared by 1 base and J by 8 bases, with 16 bases between. The CDR3 contains 15 residues. Here the CDR3 reads CASSLRAAGADEQFF. CDR3 sequence (DNA): TGCGCCAGCAGCTTGCGGGCGGCGGGGGCCGATGAGCAGTTCTTC. The full variable domain, with the rest looked up from reference TRBV5-1 and TRBJ2-1, is KAGVTQTPRYLIKTRGQQVTLSCSPISGHRSVSWYQQTPGQGLQFLFEYFSETQRNKGNFPGRFSGRQFSNSRSEMNVSTLELGDSALYLCASSLRAAGADEQFFGPGTRLTVL.

There are a few counts of this clonotype. This chain joins TRBV6-2 or TRBV6-3 and TRBJ1-5, with 8 bases aligning to TRBD1. Germline-derived CDR1 and CDR2 are MNHEY and SVGEGT. The CDR3 runs 15 residues. Losses at the gene ends were 5 bases for V and 6 bases for J; bases not matched to a gene: 9. CDR3 nucleotide sequence: TGTGCCAGCAGTCGTAGCAGGGGGCGGGTTCAGCCCCAGCATTTT. Translating gives CASSRSRGRVQPQHF.

This chain connects TRBV11-2 to TRBJ1-2, with a possible D match to TRBD1 (5 bases). CDR3 length: 15 residues. Germline V CDR1 and CDR2: SGHAT, FQNNGV. V was shortened by 5 bases and J by 4 bases, with 17 bases between the two germline ends. Written as DNA, the CDR3 is TGTGCCAGCAGCGCGGGGCGCGGGGTGGGCTATGGCTACACCTTC. Translation gives CASSAGRGVGYGYTF.

This sequence joins TRBV28 and TRBJ1-5, with D hard to call. The CDR3 is 17 residues long. V shed 3 bases and J shed 2 bases, with 17 bases lying between them. Germline CDR1 reads MDHEN; CDR2 reads SYDVKM. CDR3 loop: CASSFIERLGGNQPQHF. The DNA of the CDR3 is TGTGCCAGCAGTTTTATAGAAAGGCTGGGAGGCAATCAGCCCCAGCATTTT.

The rearrangement joins TRBV3-1 to TRBJ2-6; 10 bases map to TRBD1. CDR1 is LGHDT, CDR2 YNNKEL, per germline (reference sequence). V shed 6 bases and J 2 bases; nucleotides not matched to a gene: 10. This CDR3 has 18 residues. The CDR3 here is CASSRQGAMVAGANVLTF. Here the CDR3 DNA reads TGTGCCAGCAGTCGACAGGGGGCGATGGTGGCTGGGGCCAACGTCCTGACTTTC. The full variable domain, in which reference TRBV3-1 and TRBJ2-6 provide the parts outside the CDR3, is DTAVSQTPKYLVTQMGNDKSIKCEQNLGHDTMYWYKQDSKKFLKIMFSYNNKELIINETVPNRFSPKSPDKAHLNLHINSLELGDSAVYFCASSRQGAMVAGANVLTFGAGSRLTVL.

The chain couples TRBV14 to TRBJ1-2; possible D gene TRBD1, 6 bases. The CDR3 consists of 13 residues. The ends were cut back, 2 bases at V and 4 bases at J, with 8 bases in the middle. CDR1 SGHDN and CDR2 FVKESK come from the germline V gene. The CDR3 reads CASSQLRGYGYTF. The CDR3 DNA reads as TGTGCCAGCAGCCAACTCAGGGGCTATGGCTACACCTTC. The full variable domain, rest sourced from reference TRBV14 and TRBJ1-2, is EAGVTQFPSHSVIEKGQTVTLRCDPISGHDNLYWYRRVMGKEIKFLLHFVKESKQDESGMPNNRFLAERTGGTYSTLKVQPAELEDSGVYFCASSQLRGYGYTFGSGTRLTVV.

The chain couples TRBV20-1 to TRBJ2-7; D is perhaps TRBD2 (6 bases). CDR1 DFQATT and CDR2 SNEGSKA come from the germline V gene (reference sequence). V lost 3 bases, J lost 0 bases, and 18 bases lay in between. This CDR3 is built from 16 residues. In DNA form, the CDR3 reads TGCAGTGCTAGGCCTCTCCAAAGGACTATCTCCTACGAGCAGTACTTC. It yields the protein CSARPLQRTISYEQYF.

The V and J genes are TRBV3-1 and TRBJ2-5, with 7 bases fitting TRBD2. V shed 3 bases and J 2 bases; nucleotides not matched to a gene: 9. This CDR3 comprises 16 residues. CDR1 LGHDT and CDR2 YNNKEL come from the germline V gene (reference sequence). CDR3 sequence reads: CASSHAGTNLQETQYF. For the CDR3, the DNA is TGTGCCAGCAGCCATGCCGGGACTAACTTACAAGAGACCCAGTACTTC.

The sample holds many counts of this clonotype. The junction differs from germline at one of its ends, possibly a read error. This chain joins TRBV12-3 or TRBV12-4 and TRBJ2-7; 9 positions agree with TRBD1. The CDR3 has 15 amino acids. CDR3 bases: TGCGCCAGCAGCTTAGGACAGGGGCTCTCCTACGAGCAGTACTTC. Its protein is CASSLGQGLSYEQYF.